This TCR beta chain derives from a study of beta chain features in type 1 diabetes. Study findings and constraints: Researchers report that Type 1 diabetes patients had moderately but significantly shorter TCRB CDR3s across all four CD4+ subsets.

The ends lost 5 bases at V and 4 bases at J; junction bases unmatched: 6. Germline CDR1 is GTSNPN and CDR2 is SVGIG (reference sequence). The CDR3 is 13 residues long. This clone was found a few times. The antigen is not known. The study reverse transcribed the entire isolated RNA, so it sequenced expressed TCRB transcripts. TCRdb's copy holds only in-frame clones and misses some; the assay was immunoSEQ multiplex PCR. The top ten hold approximately 0.93% of the sample, which has about 160,000 clones, 6.5% to 9.5% seen once. Source material: central memory CD4+ T cells from blood. The chain couples TRBV30 to TRBJ2-7; the match to TRBD2 covers 9 bases. This clonotype was sampled from a woman aged 40-49 years with type 1 diabetes. CDR3 sequence reads: CAWQTSGTYEQYF. CDR3 bases: TGTGCCTGGCAGACTAGCGGAACTTACGAGCAGTACTTC.